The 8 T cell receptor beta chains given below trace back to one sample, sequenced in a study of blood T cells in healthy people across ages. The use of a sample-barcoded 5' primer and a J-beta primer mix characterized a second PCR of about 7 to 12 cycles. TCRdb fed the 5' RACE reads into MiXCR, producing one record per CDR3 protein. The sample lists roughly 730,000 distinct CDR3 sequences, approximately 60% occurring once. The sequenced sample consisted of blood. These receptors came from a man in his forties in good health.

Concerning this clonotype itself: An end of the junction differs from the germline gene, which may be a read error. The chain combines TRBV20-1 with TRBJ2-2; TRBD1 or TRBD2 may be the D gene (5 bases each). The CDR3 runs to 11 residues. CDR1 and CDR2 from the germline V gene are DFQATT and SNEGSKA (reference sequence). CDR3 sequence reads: CGAWGNGELFF. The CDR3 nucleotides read TGCGGTGCCTGGGGGAACGGGGAGCTGTTTTTT.

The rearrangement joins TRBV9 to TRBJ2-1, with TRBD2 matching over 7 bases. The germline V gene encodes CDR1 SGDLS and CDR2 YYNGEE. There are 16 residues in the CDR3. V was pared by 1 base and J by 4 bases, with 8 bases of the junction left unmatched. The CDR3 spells CASSVRDAGVYNEQFF. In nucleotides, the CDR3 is TGTGCCAGCAGCGTACGGGATGCGGGAGTTTACAATGAGCAGTTCTTC.

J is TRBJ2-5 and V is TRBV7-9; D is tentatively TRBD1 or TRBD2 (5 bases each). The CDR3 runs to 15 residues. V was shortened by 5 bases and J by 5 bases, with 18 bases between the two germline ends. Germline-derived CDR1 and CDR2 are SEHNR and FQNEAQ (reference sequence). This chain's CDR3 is CASSAFKRGRETQYF. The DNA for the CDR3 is TGTGCCAGCAGCGCCTTCAAACGGGGCCGGGAGACCCAGTACTTC.

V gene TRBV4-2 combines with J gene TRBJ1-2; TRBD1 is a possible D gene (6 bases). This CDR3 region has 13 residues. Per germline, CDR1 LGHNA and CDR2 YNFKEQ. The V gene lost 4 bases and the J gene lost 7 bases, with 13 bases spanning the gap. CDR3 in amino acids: CASSPRGQGGYTF. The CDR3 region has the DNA TGTGCCAGCAGCCCCAGGGGTCAGGGTGGCTACACCTTC.

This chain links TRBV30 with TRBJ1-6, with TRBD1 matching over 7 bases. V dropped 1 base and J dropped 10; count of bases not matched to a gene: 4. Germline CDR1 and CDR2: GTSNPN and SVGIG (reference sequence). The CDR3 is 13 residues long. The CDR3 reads CAWSEAGGSPLHF. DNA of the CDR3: TGTGCCTGGAGTGAGGCAGGGGGATCACCCCTCCACTTT.

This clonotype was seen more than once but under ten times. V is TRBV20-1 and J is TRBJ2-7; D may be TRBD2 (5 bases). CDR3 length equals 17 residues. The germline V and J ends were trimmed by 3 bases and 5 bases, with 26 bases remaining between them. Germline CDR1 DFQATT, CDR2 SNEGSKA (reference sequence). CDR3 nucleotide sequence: TGCAGTGCTAGTCAGCCCACACGGTGGGAGAGGGTCCACGAGCAGTACTTC. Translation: CSASQPTRWERVHEQYF.

Written as DNA, the CDR3 is TGTGCCAGCAGCGTCAGATACAATGAGCAGTTCTTC. It is translated as CASSVRYNEQFF. This sequence joins TRBV7-9 and TRBJ2-1; the D is unclear. The CDR3 length is 12 residues. Germline CDR1 SEHNR, CDR2 FQNEAQ (reference sequence). Trimming removed 5 bases from V and 4 bases from J, with 6 bases in between.

CDR3 DNA sequence: TGTGCCAGCAGTTTGCGCCAAACCATCCACAATGAGCAGTTCTTC. It codes for CASSLRQTIHNEQFF. The rearrangement links TRBV12-3 or TRBV12-4 to TRBJ2-1; no definite D call. This CDR3 has 15 residues. The germline V and J ends were trimmed by 3 bases and 5 bases, with 14 bases remaining between them.